Below, 32 T cell receptor beta chains from the same sample are listed, as sequenced in a study of blood T cell repertoires in COVID-19. TCRdb keeps only in-frame clones here, not all; method: immunoSEQ multiplex PCR. The profile shows a few hundred thousand clones, around nine tenths of them singletons. Sample: PBMCs or T cells enriched from blood (not recorded which). All receptors derive from a woman aged 45-60 years who had recovered from COVID-19.

The chain recombines TRBV5-8 with TRBJ1-1, with 7 bases identical to TRBD1. The germline V gene has CDR1 SGHTS and CDR2 YDEGEE. Trimming cost V 2 bases and J 6 bases; bases outside gene matches: 4. CDR3 size: 13 residues. This CDR3 is CASSFATGSEAFF. CDR3 bases: TGTGCCAGCAGCTTCGCGACAGGGTCTGAAGCTTTCTTT.

This clone appeared a single time. The J gene is TRBJ2-5, the V gene TRBV30; TRBD2 agrees at 11 bases. This CDR3 is built from 14 residues. Looked up from germline, CDR1 is GTSNPN and CDR2 is SVGIG (reference sequence). V lost 5 bases to trimming and J lost 12 bases; unmatched junction nucleotides: 14. CDR3 amino acids: CAWGPRLAGGLEYF. Written as DNA, the CDR3 is TGTGCCTGGGGGCCCCGGCTAGCGGGGGGCCTCGAGTACTTC.

This chain uses TRBV19 with TRBJ1-1; 8 bases map to TRBD1. Germline V gene lookup returns CDR1 LNHDA and CDR2 SQIVND (reference sequence). Trimming cost V 3 bases and J 4 bases; bases outside gene matches: 7. The CDR3 totals 15 residues. The CDR3 here is CASSIGPRGLTEAFF. CDR3 sequence (DNA): TGTGCCAGTAGTATTGGCCCCAGGGGGCTCACTGAAGCTTTCTTT.

The chain uses TRBV5-1 and TRBJ1-5; D gene unclear. Looked up from germline, CDR1 is SGHRS and CDR2 is YFSETQ. This CDR3 comprises 15 residues. Trimming stripped 0 bases from V and 4 bases from J, with 11 bases between. CDR3 sequence reads: CASSLDSPGNQPQHF. DNA for the CDR3: TGCGCCAGCAGCTTGGACTCCCCCGGGAATCAGCCCCAGCATTTT.

This clone was seen only once. The V and J genes are TRBV10-3 and TRBJ1-1; no clear D. Trimming stripped 11 bases from V and 2 bases from J, with 18 bases between. CDR3 size: 14 residues. Germline-derived CDR1 and CDR2 are ENHRY and SYGVKD. The CDR3 region is CAPPGGVSNTEAFF. CDR3 in DNA: TGTGCCCCTCCGGGAGGAGTGAGCAACACTGAAGCTTTCTTT.

This clone appeared a single time. This chain links TRBV4-3 with TRBJ1-5, with D possibly being TRBD1 (6 bases). This CDR3 has 19 amino acids. V was pared by 4 bases and J by 3 bases, with 25 bases between. From germline, CDR1 is LGHNA and CDR2 YSLEER. CDR3 amino acids: CASSPRFSSLGQDNQPQHF. The CDR3 DNA sequence: TGCGCCAGCAGCCCGCGCTTCTCGAGTCTGGGACAAGACAATCAGCCCCAGCATTTT.

This chain connects TRBV11-2 to TRBJ1-5; D remains unclear. Germline V gives CDR1 SGHAT, CDR2 FQNNGV. CDR3 length equals 13 residues. Deletions cut 0 bases from V and 6 bases from J, with 6 bases between. DNA for the CDR3: TGTGCCAGCAGCTTAGATTTGCGTCAGCCCCAGCATTTT. It translates to CASSLDLRQPQHF.

V gene TRBV28 combines with J gene TRBJ1-4; TRBD1 is a possible D gene (6 bases). The CDR3 runs to 14 residues. In germline, CDR1 is MDHEN, CDR2 SYDVKM. V was pared by 6 bases and J by 10 bases, with 18 bases between. The CDR3 reads CASSPRTAEGKLFF. CDR3 bases: TGTGCCAGCAGCCCTAGGACAGCCGAGGGAAAACTGTTTTTT.

The rearrangement links TRBV6-1 to TRBJ1-1; D is ambiguous. This CDR3 spans 10 amino acids. Trimming took off 2 bases at V and 11 bases at J, with 6 bases between the two ends. Per germline, CDR1 MNHNS and CDR2 SASEGT. The CDR3 spells CASSELAAFF. The DNA of the CDR3 is TGTGCCAGCAGTGAACTAGCGGCTTTCTTT.

The chain joins TRBV28 to TRBJ1-5; 8 bases agree with TRBD1. The CDR3 has 16 amino acids. The germline V gene encodes CDR1 MDHEN and CDR2 SYDVKM. Trimming removed 2 bases from V and 5 bases from J; junction bases left unmatched: 8. The CDR3 DNA is TGTGCCAGCAGTTTAAAGGGGACAGGCTTCTATCAGCCCCAGCATTTT. Protein product: CASSLKGTGFYQPQHF.

This chain uses TRBV6-2 or TRBV6-3 with TRBJ1-6, with TRBD1 matching over 9 bases. The CDR3 contains 15 residues. Germline V gene data show CDR1 as MNHEY and CDR2 as SVGEGT. The V segment lost 2 bases and the J segment 6 bases; nucleotides outside the gene matches: 2. The CDR3 sequence: CASSYGDRANSPLHF. The CDR3 DNA follows: TGTGCCAGCAGTTACGGGGACAGGGCTAATTCACCCCTCCACTTT.

V gene TRBV28 combines with J gene TRBJ1-1; unclear D gene. The CDR3 totals 12 residues. V lost 1 base and J lost 8, with 8 bases in between. Looked up from germline, CDR1 is MDHEN and CDR2 is SYDVKM. CDR3 amino acids: CASSLYGREAFF. CDR3 nucleotides: TGTGCCAGCAGTTTATACGGCAGGGAAGCTTTCTTT.

The chain joins TRBV19 to TRBJ1-2; the match to TRBD1 covers 9 bases. V was clipped by 7 bases and J by 3 bases; unmatched bases: 6. The CDR3 is 14 amino acids. Looked up from germline, CDR1 is LNHDA and CDR2 is SQIVND (reference sequence). In DNA form, the CDR3 reads TGTGCCAGTATGGGGACAGGGCCCGACTATGGCTACACCTTC. It is translated as CASMGTGPDYGYTF.

The table lists this clone with a few counts. This chain uses TRBV6-5 with TRBJ1-6; TRBD1 is a possible D gene (6 bases). The germline V and J ends were trimmed by 4 bases and 7 bases, with 17 bases remaining between them. The CDR3 has 16 residues. In germline, CDR1 is MNHEY, CDR2 SVGAGI. The CDR3 protein is CASSSLTGGANSPLHF. The CDR3 DNA sequence: TGTGCCAGCAGTTCCCTCACCGGGGGGGCGAATTCACCCCTCCACTTT.

The CDR3 DNA is TGTGCCAGCAGATGGACAGTACTTCTAGAGCAGTACTTC. Its protein is CASRWTVLLEQYF. This rearrangement joins TRBV6-5 to TRBJ2-7, with D possibly matching TRBD1 (6 bases). Trimming took off 6 bases at V and 7 bases at J, with 16 bases between the two ends. Germline CDR1 is MNHEY and CDR2 is SVGAGI. The CDR3 extends over 13 amino acids.

Concerning this clone: A read error may account for a junction end that differs from germline. This chain uses TRBV2 with TRBJ1-3; D possibly corresponds to TRBD1 (5 bases). Germline V lookup: CDR1 SNHLY, CDR2 FYNNEI. This CDR3 is 12 amino acids long. CDR3 protein: CASWGSGITIYF. The CDR3 DNA is TGTGCCAGCTGGGGCTCTGGAATCACCATATATTTT.

The rearrangement links TRBV9 to TRBJ2-5; TRBD2 agrees at 8 bases. This CDR3 is 15 amino acids long. The germline CDR1 and CDR2 sequences are SGDLS and YYNGEE. The V and J ends lost 0 bases and 5 bases, in that order; junction bases with no gene match: 6. The CDR3 protein is CASSVGISGVETQYF. The CDR3 DNA follows: TGTGCCAGCAGCGTAGGGATTAGCGGGGTCGAGACCCAGTACTTC.

The V gene is TRBV18, the J gene TRBJ2-2, with TRBD2 identical over 9 bases. The J segment lost 2 bases and the V segment lost 5 bases, leaving 6 bases of the junction unmatched. Looked up from germline, CDR1 is KGHSH and CDR2 is LQKENI. The CDR3 consists of 16 residues. CDR3 loop: CASSFGLARNTGELFF. Here the CDR3 DNA reads TGTGCCAGCTCATTCGGACTAGCGAGAAACACCGGGGAGCTGTTTTTT.

The gene calls are TRBV5-6 and TRBJ1-2; D is unclear. V dropped 0 bases and J dropped 2 bases, with 11 bases sitting between them. CDR3 length: 15 amino acids. CDR1 is SGHDT, CDR2 YYEEEE, per germline. This CDR3 is CASSLEPGINYGYTF. The CDR3 DNA sequence: TGTGCCAGCAGCTTGGAGCCGGGGATAAACTATGGCTACACCTTC.

The chain uses TRBV5-4 and TRBJ1-2, with D tentatively TRBD1 (5 bases). The CDR3 length is 15 residues. Germline V lookup: CDR1 SGHNT, CDR2 YYREEE (reference sequence). V was trimmed by 0 bases and J by 8 bases, leaving 17 bases between them. The CDR3 DNA sequence: TGTGCCAGCAGCTTGGAGTTTCCAGGGAGGAGAGGCTACACCTTC. The encoded protein is CASSLEFPGRRGYTF.

The chain carries TRBV3-1 (or the pseudogene TRBV3-2) and TRBJ2-7; possibly TRBD2 for D (5 bases). Trimming stripped 0 bases from V and 9 bases from J, with 12 bases between. The CDR3 consists of 13 residues. CDR1 and CDR2 from the germline V gene are LGHDT and YNNKEL (reference sequence). CDR3 amino acids: CASSQEGGAGQYF. Here the CDR3 DNA reads TGTGCCAGCAGCCAAGAAGGAGGCGCAGGGCAGTACTTC.

The V gene is TRBV2, the J gene TRBJ2-3; 7 nucleotides line up with TRBD2. In germline, CDR1 is SNHLY, CDR2 FYNNEI. CDR3 length: 18 amino acids. J lost 2 bases, V lost 0 bases, and 11 bases had no gene match. CDR3 nucleotides: TGTGCCAGCAGTGAAGCGCTTCATGGGCTAGCGGCCACAGATACGCAGTATTTT. Translated: CASSEALHGLAATDTQYF.

This chain uses TRBV2 with TRBJ2-7; tentative D call: TRBD1 (5 bases). Germline CDR1 reads SNHLY; CDR2 reads FYNNEI. The CDR3 has 13 amino acids. Between the trimmed V and J ends, which lost 2 bases and 7 bases, there was a span of 12 bases. The CDR3 region is CASSERGTAEQYF. Written as DNA, the CDR3 is TGTGCCAGCAGTGAAAGGGGAACCGCGGAGCAGTACTTC.

The chain couples TRBV4-2 to TRBJ2-7; TRBD2 agrees at 8 bases. Unmatched junction bases numbered 7, after V lost 1 base and J lost 5 bases. The CDR3 loop spans 15 amino acids. Looked up from germline, CDR1 is LGHNA and CDR2 is YNFKEQ. The CDR3 nucleotides are TGTGCCAGCAGCCAAGGGCAAGCGGGGGTCGACGAGCAGTACTTC. It yields the protein CASSQGQAGVDEQYF.

The rearrangement joins TRBV6-1 to TRBJ1-2, with TRBD1 matching 7 bases. The V and J ends lost 3 bases and 7 bases, in that order; junction bases with no gene match: 5. Germline V gene lookup returns CDR1 MNHNS and CDR2 SASEGT. This CDR3 contains 13 residues. The DNA of the CDR3 is TGTGCCAGCAGTGAGAGACAGGGTACTGGCTACACCTTC. Encoded protein: CASSERQGTGYTF.

This clone was observed a handful of times. This chain uses TRBV19 with TRBJ1-5, with 8 positions matching TRBD1. The CDR3 extends over 13 amino acids. The trim removed 5 bases at V and 7 bases at J, leaving 4 bases unmatched. Germline lookup yields CDR1 LNHDA and CDR2 SQIVND (reference sequence). DNA for the CDR3: TGTGCCAGTAGTTTACAGGGGGAGCAGCCCCAGCATTTT. Its protein product is CASSLQGEQPQHF.

This chain joins TRBV4-1 and TRBJ2-5, with D possibly matching TRBD2 (7 bases). The ends were cut back, 3 bases at V and 11 bases at J, with 16 bases in the middle. Germline-derived CDR1 and CDR2 are MGHRA and YSYEKL. The CDR3 length is 13 residues. The CDR3 sequence: CASSQAEGGAQYF. The CDR3 DNA follows: TGCGCCAGCAGCCAGGCCGAGGGGGGGGCTCAGTACTTC.

J is TRBJ1-1 and V is TRBV30; D call uncertain. CDR1 and CDR2 from the germline V gene are GTSNPN and SVGIG (reference sequence). The germline V and J ends were trimmed by 5 bases and 0 bases, with 13 bases remaining between them. The CDR3 has 14 residues. The CDR3 DNA is TGTGCCTGGCGGGGTCTCAGCCTGAACACTGAAGCTTTCTTT. Encoded protein: CAWRGLSLNTEAFF.

The gene calls are TRBV27 and TRBJ1-1, with 9 bases that match TRBD1. The CDR3 loop spans 15 amino acids. With V trimmed by 2 bases and J by 4 bases, 5 bases remained unmatched. Germline V CDR1 and CDR2: MNHEY, SMNVEV (reference sequence). The CDR3 loop reads CASSLGTGGSTEAFF. CDR3 sequence (DNA): TGTGCCAGCAGTTTAGGAACAGGGGGCTCCACTGAAGCTTTCTTT.

The chain uses TRBV3-1 (or the pseudogene TRBV3-2) and TRBJ2-1; 12 nucleotides align to TRBD2. Trimming cost V 8 bases and J 7 bases; bases outside gene matches: 6. The germline CDR1 and CDR2 sequences are LGHDT and YNNKEL (reference sequence). This CDR3 spans 14 amino acids. The CDR3 is CASRRLAGDNEQFF. The CDR3 DNA sequence: TGTGCCAGCCGGAGACTAGCGGGGGATAATGAGCAGTTCTTC.

This clone appeared a few times. This chain connects TRBV5-1 to TRBJ2-1, with D perhaps matching TRBD2 (5 bases). Trimming took off 0 bases at V and 5 bases at J, with 15 bases between the two ends. Germline V gives CDR1 SGHRS, CDR2 YFSETQ. The CDR3 extends over 16 amino acids. The CDR3: CASSLGTLRANNEQFF. The CDR3 bases are TGCGCCAGCAGCTTGGGAACCTTGCGGGCAAACAATGAGCAGTTCTTC.

V gene TRBV18 combines with J gene TRBJ1-2, with D unresolved. Germline CDR1 reads KGHSH; CDR2 reads LQKENI. Between the trimmed V and J ends, which lost 4 bases and 0 bases, there was a span of 21 bases. The CDR3 totals 18 residues. The CDR3 DNA sequence: TGTGCCAGCTCACTGACAACGGGAACTGCTGATTCTAACTATGGCTACACCTTC. The encoded protein is CASSLTTGTADSNYGYTF.